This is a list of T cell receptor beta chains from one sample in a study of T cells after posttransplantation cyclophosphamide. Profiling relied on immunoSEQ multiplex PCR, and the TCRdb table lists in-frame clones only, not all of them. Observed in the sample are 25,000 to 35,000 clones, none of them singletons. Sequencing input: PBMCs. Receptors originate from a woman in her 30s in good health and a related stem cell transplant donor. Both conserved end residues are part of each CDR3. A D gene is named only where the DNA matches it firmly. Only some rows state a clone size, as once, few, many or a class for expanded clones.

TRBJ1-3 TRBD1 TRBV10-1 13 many TGCGCCAGCAGAACAGGGGAGGAAAACACCATATATTTT CASRTGEENTIYF
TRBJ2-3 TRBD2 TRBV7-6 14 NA TGTGCCAGCAGCCCCCGTACTAGCGTCGATACGCAGTATTTT CASSPRTSVDTQYF
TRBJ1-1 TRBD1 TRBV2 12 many TGTGCCAGCAGGGAGACAGGGTTCACAGCTTTCTTT CASRETGFTAFF
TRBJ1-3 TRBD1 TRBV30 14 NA TGTGCCTGGAAGCCAGGGGGCTCTGGAAACACCATATATTTT CAWKPGGSGNTIYF
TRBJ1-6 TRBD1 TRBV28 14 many TGTGCCAGCAGGCGGACAGGGTATAATTCACCCCTCCACTTT CASRRTGYNSPLHF
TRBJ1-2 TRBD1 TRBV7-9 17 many TGTGCCAGCAGCTTCTTGGACAGGGGTGACTCTAACTATGGCTACACCTTC CASSFLDRGDSNYGYTF
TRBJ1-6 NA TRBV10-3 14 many TGTGCCATCAGTCAACAGGGTACTGATTCACCCCTCCACTTT CAISQQGTDSPLHF
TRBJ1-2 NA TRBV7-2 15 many TGTGCCAGCAGCTTAGTTCCACAGGACACTTGGGGCTACACCTTC CASSLVPQDTWGYTF
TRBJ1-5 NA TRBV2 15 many TGTGCCAGCAGTGAAGGTAGAGCACCCAATCAGCCCCAGCATTTT CASSEGRAPNQPQHF
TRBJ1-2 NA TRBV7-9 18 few TGTGCCAGCAGCTTAGGCCCCGACTCGACCGACCTTCGCTATGGCTACACCTTC CASSLGPDSTDLRYGYTF
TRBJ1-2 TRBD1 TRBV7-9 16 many TGTGCCAGCAGCTTAGGGGCAGGGGACAGTAGCTATGGCTACACCTTC CASSLGAGDSSYGYTF
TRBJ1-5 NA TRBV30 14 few TGTGCCTGGAGGGGAAAGGGGGTCAATCAGCCCCAGCATTTT CAWRGKGVNQPQHF
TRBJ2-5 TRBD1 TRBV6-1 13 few TGTGCCAGCAGTTGGGACAGGCGTGAGACCCAGTACTTC CASSWDRRETQYF
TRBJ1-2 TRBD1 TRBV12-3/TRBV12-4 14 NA TGTGCCAGCAGCCCGGACAGGGCCTACTATGGCTACACCTTC CASSPDRAYYGYTF